The source of this T cell receptor (beta chain) is a study of cytomegalovirus exposure and HLA in healthy donors. Across the whole study: Inside one of the first data releases sat some 85 million unique TCRs taken from HLA-typed donors.

This CDR3 is 14 amino acids long. Germline lookup yields CDR1 MGHDK and CDR2 SYGVNS. Trimming took off 7 bases at V and 0 bases at J, with 7 bases between the two ends. The PCR contained 60 Vbeta and 13 Jbeta primers. Clones were read by immunoSEQ multiplex PCR, and TCRdb kept only the in-frame ones, dropping some. The table includes roughly 120,000 clones, 75% detected once. On this clone: Its antigen is currently unknown.

General observations from the study: TCR beta sequences reportedly predicted most subjects' HLA-A and HLA-B alleles accurately.

The chain joins TRBV25-1 to TRBJ1-6; D gene ambiguous. Source material: PBMCs. The origin of this receptor is a young woman in good health and CMV-seronegative. The CDR3 DNA reads TGTGCCAGCACTCGGAGCTCCTATAATTCACCCCTCCACTTT. The encoded protein is CASTRSSYNSPLHF.